What follows is one T cell receptor beta chain and its context. What it binds is unknown. The germline CDR1 and CDR2 sequences are WNHNN and SYGVQD (reference sequence). V was shortened by 0 bases and J by 5 bases, with 9 bases between the two germline ends. CDR3 size: 14 residues. The data originate from a study of cytomegalovirus exposure and HLA in healthy donors. Study-wide points: Indistinguishable V segments such as TRBV6-2 and TRBV6-3 were excluded.

This PCR relied on a set of 60 Vbeta primers and 13 Jbeta primers. Only in-frame clones appear in the TCRdb table, and some are missing; sequencing was by immunoSEQ multiplex PCR. Here the sample spans approximately 120,000 clones, approximately 73% being singletons. J is TRBJ2-3 and V is TRBV10-1; D is perhaps TRBD2 (5 bases). The TCR was taken from a man in his fifties or sixties in good health and CMV-seropositive. Sequencing input: PBMCs. Written as DNA, the CDR3 is TGCGCCAGCAGTGAGTCGCGAGGGTTAGATACGCAGTATTTT. Translated: CASSESRGLDTQYF.